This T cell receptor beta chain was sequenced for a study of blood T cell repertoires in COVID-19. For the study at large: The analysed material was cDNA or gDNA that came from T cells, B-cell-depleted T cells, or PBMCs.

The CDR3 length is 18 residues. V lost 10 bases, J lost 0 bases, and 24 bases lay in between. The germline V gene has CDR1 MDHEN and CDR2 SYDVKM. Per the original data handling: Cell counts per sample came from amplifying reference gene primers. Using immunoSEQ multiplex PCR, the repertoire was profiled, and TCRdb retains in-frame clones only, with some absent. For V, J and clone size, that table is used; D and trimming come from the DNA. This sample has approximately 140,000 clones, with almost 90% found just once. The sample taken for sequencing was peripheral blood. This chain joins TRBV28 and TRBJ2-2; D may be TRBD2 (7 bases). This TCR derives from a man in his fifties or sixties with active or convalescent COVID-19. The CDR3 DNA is TGTGCCACGGGACTTAGGGGGAGGGCCACCGCGAACACCGGGGAGCTGTTTTTT. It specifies CATGLRGRATANTGELFF.